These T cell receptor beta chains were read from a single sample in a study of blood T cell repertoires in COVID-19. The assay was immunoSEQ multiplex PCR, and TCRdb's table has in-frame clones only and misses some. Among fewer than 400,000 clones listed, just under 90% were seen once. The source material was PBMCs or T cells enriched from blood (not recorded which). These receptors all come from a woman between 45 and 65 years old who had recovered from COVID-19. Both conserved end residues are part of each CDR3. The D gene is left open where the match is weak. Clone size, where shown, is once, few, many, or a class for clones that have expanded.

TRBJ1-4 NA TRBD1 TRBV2 TGTGCCAGCACCTCAGACAGGGGGCGTAAAAAACTGTTTTTT CASTSDRGRKKLFF
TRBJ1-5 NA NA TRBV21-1 TGTGCCAGCAGCAGGGGGGACTGGGATTGTCGCTTGCCCCAGCATTTT CASSRGDWDCRLPQHF
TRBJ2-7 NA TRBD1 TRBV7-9 TGTGCCAGCAGCGGCCGGGACAGCTACGAGCAGTACTTC CASSGRDSYEQYF
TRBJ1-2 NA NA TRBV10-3 TGTGCCATCAGTGAGACTCCCGGTCGTCGGGTGGCTGGCTACACCTTC CAISETPGRRVAGYTF
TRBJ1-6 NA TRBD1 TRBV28 TGTGCCTCAAGCAAGTGGGACAGGGAGAATTCACCCCTCCACTTT CASSKWDRENSPLHF
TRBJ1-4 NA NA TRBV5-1 TGCGCCAGCAGCTTGGACAGGCCTCCTAATGAAAAACTGTTTTTT CASSLDRPPNEKLFF
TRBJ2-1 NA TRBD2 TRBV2 TGTGCCATCGCGGGGACTAGCGGGGGCCCAAGCTCCTACAATGAGCAGTTCTTC CAIAGTSGGPSSYNEQFF
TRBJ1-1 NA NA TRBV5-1 TGCGCCAGCAGCCAAAGCATAAAAAACACTGAAGCTTTCTTT CASSQSIKNTEAFF
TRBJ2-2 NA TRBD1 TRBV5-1 TGCGCCAGCGCCGGGTCTGAGCTGACAGGGGCTGGCGGGGAGCTGTTTTTT CASAGSELTGAGGELFF
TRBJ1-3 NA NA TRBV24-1 TGTGCCACCAGTGATTTTCCAGGAAACACCATATATTTT CATSDFPGNTIYF
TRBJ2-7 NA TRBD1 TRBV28 TGTGCCAGTAGACCGGGACAGGGTTACTACTCATCCTACGAGCAGTACTTC CASRPGQGYYSSYEQYF
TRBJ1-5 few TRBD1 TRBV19 TGTGCCAGTAGTGCGGGACAGGGGAATGGTCAGCCCCAGCATTTT CASSAGQGNGQPQHF
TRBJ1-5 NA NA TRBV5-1 TGCGCCAGCAGCTTGACGGGAGCCTCCAATCAGCCCCAGCATTTT CASSLTGASNQPQHF
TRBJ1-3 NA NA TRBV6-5 TGTGCCAGCAGTTACGGGCGGGCGGGAGGAAACACCATATATTTT CASSYGRAGGNTIYF
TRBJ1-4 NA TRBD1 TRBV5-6 TGTGCCAGCAGCCCACTCCGGGACAGGGCTAATGAAAAACTGTTTTTT CASSPLRDRANEKLFF
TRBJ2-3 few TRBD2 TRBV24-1 TGTGCCACCAGTGATAGGACTAGCGGCACAGATACGCAGTATTTT CATSDRTSGTDTQYF
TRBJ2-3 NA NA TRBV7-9 TGTGCCAGCAGCCCCCGTTTAGAGGCAGATACGCAGTATTTT CASSPRLEADTQYF
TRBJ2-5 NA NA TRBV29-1 TGCAGCGTTGGTGCCGCCGGGACAAAACAAGAGACCCAGTACTTC CSVGAAGTKQETQYF
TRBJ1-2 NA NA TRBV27 TGTGCCAGCACTTTCCTGGTTAGTGGCTACACCTTC CASTFLVSGYTF
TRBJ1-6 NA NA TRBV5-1 TGCGCCAGCACCGTAGCTTATCCTAATTCACCCCTCCACTTT CASTVAYPNSPLHF
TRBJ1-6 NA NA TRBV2 TGTGCCAGCAACCGGGACACCGATCACTCCCTCCACTTT CASNRDTDHSLHF
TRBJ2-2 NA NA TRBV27 TGTGCCAGCAGTTTATTCGGAGGTCTCGAGACTCTTTCTGCCGGGGAGCTGTTTTTT CASSLFGGLETLSAGELFF
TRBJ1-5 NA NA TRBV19 TGTGCCACCCGCGGGGGCAATCAGCCCCAGCATTTT CATRGGNQPQHF
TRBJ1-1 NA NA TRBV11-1 TGTGCCAGCAGCTTTACCAGGGATGGCACTGAAGCTTTCTTT CASSFTRDGTEAFF
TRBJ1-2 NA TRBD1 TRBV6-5 TGTGCCAGCACCTCGGGGACAGGGGATGTCTTC CASTSGTGDVF
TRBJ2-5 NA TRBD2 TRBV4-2 TGTGCCAGCGGGACTATTCAAGAGACCCAGTACTTC CASGTIQETQYF
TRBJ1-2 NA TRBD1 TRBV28 TGTGCCCACTCACTACGGACAGGGATCCCTCGGGGCTACACCTTC CAHSLRTGIPRGYTF
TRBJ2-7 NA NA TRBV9 TGTGCCAGCAGCTGGAATGAGGGCTACGAGCAGTACTTC CASSWNEGYEQYF